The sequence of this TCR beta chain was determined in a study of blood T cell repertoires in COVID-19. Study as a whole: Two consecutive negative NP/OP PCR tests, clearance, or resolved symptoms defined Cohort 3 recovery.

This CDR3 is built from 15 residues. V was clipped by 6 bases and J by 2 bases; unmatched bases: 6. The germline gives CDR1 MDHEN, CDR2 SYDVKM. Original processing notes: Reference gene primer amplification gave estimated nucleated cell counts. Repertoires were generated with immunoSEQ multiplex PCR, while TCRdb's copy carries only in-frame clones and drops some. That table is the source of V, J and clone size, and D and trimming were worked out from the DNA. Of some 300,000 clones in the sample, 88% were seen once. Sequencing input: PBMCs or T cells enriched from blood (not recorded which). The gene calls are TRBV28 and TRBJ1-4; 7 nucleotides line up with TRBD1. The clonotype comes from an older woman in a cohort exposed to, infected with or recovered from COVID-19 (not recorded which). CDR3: CASRDAGGTNEKLFF. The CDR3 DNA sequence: TGTGCCAGCAGGGACGCAGGGGGGACTAATGAAAAACTGTTTTTT.